This TCR beta chain was identified during a study of OX40 agonist ivuxolimab in advanced cancers. Only in-frame clones appear in the TCRdb table, and some are missing; sequencing was by immunoSEQ multiplex PCR. The repertoire holds approximately 70,000 clones, with roughly 82% as singletons. Germline V gene lookup returns CDR1 SGHAT and CDR2 FQNNGV. The length of the CDR3 is 17 residues. With 3 bases removed from V and 0 bases from J, the gap between germline ends came to 14 bases. The receptor was isolated from an adult with an advanced solid tumor such as melanoma, head and neck, liver or kidney cancer. This specimen consisted of CD4+ or CD8+ T cells sorted from blood, obtained in a trial of the OX40 agonist ivuxolimab. This chain connects TRBV11-2 to TRBJ2-2; D remains ambiguous. CDR3 loop: CASSFSTRTANTGELFF. The CDR3 DNA is TGTGCCAGCAGCTTTTCCACGCGTACAGCGAACACCGGGGAGCTGTTTTTT.